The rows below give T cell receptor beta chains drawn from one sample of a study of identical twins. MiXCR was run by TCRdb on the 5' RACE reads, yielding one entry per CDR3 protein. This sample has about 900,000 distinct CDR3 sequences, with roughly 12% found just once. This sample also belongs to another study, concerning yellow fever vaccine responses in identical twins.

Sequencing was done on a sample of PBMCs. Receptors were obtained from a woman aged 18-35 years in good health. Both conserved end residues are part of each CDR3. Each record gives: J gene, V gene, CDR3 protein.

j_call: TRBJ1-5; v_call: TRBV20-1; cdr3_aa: CCASEARGGNQPQHF
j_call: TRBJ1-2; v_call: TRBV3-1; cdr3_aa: CASRQKRALYGYTF
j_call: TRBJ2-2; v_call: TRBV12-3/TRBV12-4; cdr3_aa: CASFLTGGRVGELFF
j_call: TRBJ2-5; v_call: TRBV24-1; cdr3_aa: CATSDPAGSSGPPAQYF
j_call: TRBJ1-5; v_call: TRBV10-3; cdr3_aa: CAISEGTGDWKPQHF
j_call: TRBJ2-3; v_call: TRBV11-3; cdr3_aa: CASSSDRGITDTQYF
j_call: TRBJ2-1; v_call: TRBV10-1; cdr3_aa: CASRDDPLREQFF
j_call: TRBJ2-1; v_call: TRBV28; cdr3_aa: CASSLLRGPYNEQFF
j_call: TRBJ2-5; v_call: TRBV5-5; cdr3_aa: CASSWGFGEGQETQYF
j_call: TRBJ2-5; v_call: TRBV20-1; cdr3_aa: CSARLAGVRETQYF
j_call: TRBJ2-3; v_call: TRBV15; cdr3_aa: CATSRRGTGTSTDTQYF
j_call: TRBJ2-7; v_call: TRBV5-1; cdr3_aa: CASSLDGLSYEQYF
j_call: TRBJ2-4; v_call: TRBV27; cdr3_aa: CAGGGTYF
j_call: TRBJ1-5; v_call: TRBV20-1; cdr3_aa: CSVRHPVGNQPQHF
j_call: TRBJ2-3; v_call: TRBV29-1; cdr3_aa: CSVDNLFLAGGTDTQYF
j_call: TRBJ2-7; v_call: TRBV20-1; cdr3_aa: CSAAPMGFTYEQYF
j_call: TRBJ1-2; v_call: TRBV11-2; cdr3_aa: CASTAGQRGYGYTF
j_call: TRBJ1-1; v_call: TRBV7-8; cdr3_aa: CASSLGRVGVQTEAFF
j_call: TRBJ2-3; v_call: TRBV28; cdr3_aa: CASQTSGYTDTQYF
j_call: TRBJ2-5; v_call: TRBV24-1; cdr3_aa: CATSDPPAGVRETQYF
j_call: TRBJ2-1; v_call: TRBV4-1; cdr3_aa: CASSPAAGGTPNEQFF
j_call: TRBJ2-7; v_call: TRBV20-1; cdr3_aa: CSATTHPGQGVRQLSYEQYF
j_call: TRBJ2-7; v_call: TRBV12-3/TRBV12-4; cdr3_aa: CASSPGTSGGSYEQYF
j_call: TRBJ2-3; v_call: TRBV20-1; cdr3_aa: CSASGRGTDTQYF
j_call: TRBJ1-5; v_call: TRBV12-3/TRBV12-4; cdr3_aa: CASSLAVAQPQHF
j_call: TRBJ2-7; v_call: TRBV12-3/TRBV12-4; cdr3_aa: CASSPGTSGLSYEQYF
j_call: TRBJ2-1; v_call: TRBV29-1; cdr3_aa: CSTFKRERYNEQFF
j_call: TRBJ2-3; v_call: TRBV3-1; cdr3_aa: CASSQAEIDTDTQYF
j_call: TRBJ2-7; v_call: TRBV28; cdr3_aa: CASSPSPGQGPGWSYEQYF
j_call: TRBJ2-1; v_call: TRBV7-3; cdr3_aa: CASSQGVGHNEQFF
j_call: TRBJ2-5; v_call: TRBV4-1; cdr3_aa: CASSQLGRTQETQYF
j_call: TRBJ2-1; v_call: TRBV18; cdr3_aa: CASSPRNRGQSSYNEQFF
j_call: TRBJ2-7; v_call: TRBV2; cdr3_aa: CATRDRVGEQYF
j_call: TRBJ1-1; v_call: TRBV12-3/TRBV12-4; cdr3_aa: CASTKRELWVTEAFF
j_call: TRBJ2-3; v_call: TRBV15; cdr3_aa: CATSRDLAGGQSDTQYF
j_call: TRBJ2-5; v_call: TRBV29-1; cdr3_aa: CSVWTNKYQETQYF
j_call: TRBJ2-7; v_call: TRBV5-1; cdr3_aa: CASKGTRGDEQYF
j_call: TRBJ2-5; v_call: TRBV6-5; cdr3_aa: CASRNSGTSGGRTQYF
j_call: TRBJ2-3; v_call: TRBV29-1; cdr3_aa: CSVLLTSGREDTQYF
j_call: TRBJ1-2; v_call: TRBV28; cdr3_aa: CASRGQADGYTF
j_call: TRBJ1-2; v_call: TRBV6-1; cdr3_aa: CASRRAYPYDYGYTF
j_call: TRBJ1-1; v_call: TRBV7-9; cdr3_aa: CASSWGDTEAFF
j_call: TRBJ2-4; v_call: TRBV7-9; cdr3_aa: CASSVIQNIQYF
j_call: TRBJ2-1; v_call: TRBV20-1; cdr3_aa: CSARQTSGRTVKNEQFF
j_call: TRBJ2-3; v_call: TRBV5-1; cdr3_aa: CASSPTSGSRADTQYF